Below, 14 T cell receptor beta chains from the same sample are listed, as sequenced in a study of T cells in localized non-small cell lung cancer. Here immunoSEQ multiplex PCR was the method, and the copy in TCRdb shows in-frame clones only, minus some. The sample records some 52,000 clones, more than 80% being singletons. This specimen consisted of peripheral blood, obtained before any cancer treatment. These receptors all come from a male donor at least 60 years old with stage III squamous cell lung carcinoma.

For the CDR3, the DNA is TGCGCCAGCAGTCCCCGGACAGATCAAGAGACCCAGTACTTC. It translates to CASSPRTDQETQYF. The chain couples TRBV5-1 to TRBJ2-5; a possible D gene is TRBD1 (6 bases). The CDR3 loop spans 14 amino acids. Trimming cost V 5 bases and J 2 bases, with 13 bases left between them. The germline gives CDR1 SGHRS, CDR2 YFSETQ.

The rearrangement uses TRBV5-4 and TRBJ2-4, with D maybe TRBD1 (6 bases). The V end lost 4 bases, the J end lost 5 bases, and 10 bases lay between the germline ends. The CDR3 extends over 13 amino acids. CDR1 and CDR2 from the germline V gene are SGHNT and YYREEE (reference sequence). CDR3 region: CASSHNRENIQYF. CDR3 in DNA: TGTGCCAGCAGCCATAACAGGGAAAACATTCAGTACTTC.

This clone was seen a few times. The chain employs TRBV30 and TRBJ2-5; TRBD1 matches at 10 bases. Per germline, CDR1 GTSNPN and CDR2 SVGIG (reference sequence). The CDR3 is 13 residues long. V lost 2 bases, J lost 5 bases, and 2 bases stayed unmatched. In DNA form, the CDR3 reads TGTGCCTGGAGTCGGGACAGGGGCGAGACCCAGTACTTC. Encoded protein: CAWSRDRGETQYF.

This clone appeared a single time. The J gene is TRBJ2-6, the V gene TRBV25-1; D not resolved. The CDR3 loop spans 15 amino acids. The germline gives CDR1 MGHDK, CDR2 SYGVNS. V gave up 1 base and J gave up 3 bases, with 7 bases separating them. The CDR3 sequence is CASSESTGGANVLTF. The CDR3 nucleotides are TGTGCCAGCAGTGAATCAACGGGTGGGGCCAACGTCCTGACTTTC.

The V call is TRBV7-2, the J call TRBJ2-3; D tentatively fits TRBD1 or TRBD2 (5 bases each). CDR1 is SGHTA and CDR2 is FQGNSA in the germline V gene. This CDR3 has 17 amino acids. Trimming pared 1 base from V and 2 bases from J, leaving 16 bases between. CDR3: CASSLEVGTPFTDTQYF. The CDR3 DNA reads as TGTGCCAGCAGCTTAGAGGTCGGGACCCCCTTCACAGATACGCAGTATTTT.

Written as DNA, the CDR3 is TGTGCCAGCAGTTCAAAAGGCCATGGTCAGCCCCAGCATTTT. Its protein is CASSSKGHGQPQHF. The rearrangement links TRBV6-6 to TRBJ1-5, with D unresolved. Germline V gene data show CDR1 as MNHNY and CDR2 as SVGAGI (reference sequence). Trimming took off 4 bases at V and 6 bases at J, with 13 bases between the two ends. This CDR3 region has 14 residues.

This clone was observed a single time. CDR3 residues: CASSLSGAEYGYTF. CDR3 nucleotide sequence: TGTGCCAGCAGTTTATCAGGGGCAGAGTATGGCTACACCTTC. The chain employs TRBV28 and TRBJ1-2; D is possibly TRBD1 (6 bases). The CDR3 is made up of 14 amino acids. Per germline, CDR1 MDHEN and CDR2 SYDVKM. Deletions cut 1 base from V and 5 bases from J, with 11 bases between.

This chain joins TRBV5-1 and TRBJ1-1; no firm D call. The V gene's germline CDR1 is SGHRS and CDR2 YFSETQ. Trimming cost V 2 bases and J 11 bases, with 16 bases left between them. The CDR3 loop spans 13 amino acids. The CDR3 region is CASSFEGASSAFF. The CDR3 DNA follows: TGCGCCAGCAGCTTTGAGGGCGCGAGCTCGGCTTTCTTT.

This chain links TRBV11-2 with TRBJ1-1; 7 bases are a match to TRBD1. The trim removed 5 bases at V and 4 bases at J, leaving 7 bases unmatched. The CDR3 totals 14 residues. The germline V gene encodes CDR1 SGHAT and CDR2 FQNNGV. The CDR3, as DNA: TGTGCCAGCAGCGCACAGGGGAGGGGCACTGAAGCTTTCTTT. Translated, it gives CASSAQGRGTEAFF.

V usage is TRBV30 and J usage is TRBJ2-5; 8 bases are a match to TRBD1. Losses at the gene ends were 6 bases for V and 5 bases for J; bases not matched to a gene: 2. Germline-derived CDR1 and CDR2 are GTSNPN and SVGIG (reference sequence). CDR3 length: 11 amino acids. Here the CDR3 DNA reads TGTGCCTGCAGGGGGCCGGAGACCCAGTACTTC. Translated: CACRGPETQYF.

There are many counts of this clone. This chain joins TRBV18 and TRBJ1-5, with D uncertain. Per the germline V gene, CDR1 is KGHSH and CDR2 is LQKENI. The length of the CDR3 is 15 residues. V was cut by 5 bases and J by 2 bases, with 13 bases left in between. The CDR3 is CASSTGWDRNQPQHF. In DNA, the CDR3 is TGTGCCAGCTCAACGGGGTGGGATCGCAATCAGCCCCAGCATTTT.

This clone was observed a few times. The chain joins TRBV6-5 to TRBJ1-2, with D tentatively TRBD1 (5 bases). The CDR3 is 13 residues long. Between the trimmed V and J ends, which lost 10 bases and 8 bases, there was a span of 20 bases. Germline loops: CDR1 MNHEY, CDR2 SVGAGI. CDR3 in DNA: TGTGCCACCACGGGCGGGGGGTTAGGCGGCTACACCTTC. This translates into CATTGGGLGGYTF.

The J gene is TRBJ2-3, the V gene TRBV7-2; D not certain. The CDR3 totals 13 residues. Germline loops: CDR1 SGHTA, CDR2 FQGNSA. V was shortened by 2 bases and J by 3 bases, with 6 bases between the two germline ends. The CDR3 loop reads CASSLRMTDTQYF. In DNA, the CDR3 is TGTGCCAGCAGCTTACGTATGACAGATACGCAGTATTTT.

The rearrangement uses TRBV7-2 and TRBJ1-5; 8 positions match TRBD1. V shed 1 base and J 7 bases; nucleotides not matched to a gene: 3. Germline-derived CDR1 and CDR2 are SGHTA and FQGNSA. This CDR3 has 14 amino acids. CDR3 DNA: TGTGCCAGCAGCTTAGGGACAGGGAGGCAGCCCCAGCATTTT. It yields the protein CASSLGTGRQPQHF.